The sequence of this T cell receptor beta chain was determined in a study of cytomegalovirus exposure and HLA in healthy donors (dated by TCRdb to 2017 to 2019). As for the study more broadly: According to an earlier analysis of a few hundred of the donors, about 180 million T cells yielded some 120 million unique TCR beta sequences and approximately 300 Gb of sequence data. In addition to the first cohort of 666 subjects, a separate validation cohort of approximately 130 different subjects was used. Rather than drawing on any new phenotypic data, the later analysis identified candidate immune exposures from TCR beta sequences and the way those sequences occurred across donors. Among 300 to 500 genotyped donors of the cohort, an average of approximately 220,000 unique TCR beta nucleotide sequences was sequenced per donor, of which 15% to 20% were non-productive. The aim of the study was to test whether cataloging public T cell receptors could identify signatures of past pathogen exposure. Both class I and class II loci were covered by HLA typing, at four-digit resolution. Roughly 300 gigabases of sequencing data and tens of millions of unique TCR sequences were included in an early release covering about 700 HLA-typed donors. In a later analysis, previously published TCR beta repertoires from about 640 donors were re-analyzed and high-resolution HLA genotyping was added so that TCR occurrence patterns could be studied. The number of typed donors differed by locus: about 620-640 for A, B, C, DRB1 and DQB1; about 520 for DQA1; approximately 600 for DPA1; and around 450 for DPB1. Four or five DR-DQ haplotypes were treated as single units for association and clustering because of strong linkage in the cohort. Genome-wide SNP genotypes for about 55% of the 666 donors were used in a later genetic analysis, which treated that subset as a discovery cohort. The T cell repertoires of several hundred subjects were profiled by immunosequencing and related to cytomegalovirus serostatus. All discovery cohort repertoires had been generated using a single sequencing platform. Donor age, sex, ethnicity and CMV serostatus were collected together with the repertoire data. The study combined high-throughput TCR immunosequencing, statistical association of individual TCRs with disease status, and machine learning to predict cytomegalovirus infection status. Of the 300 to 500 genotyped donors, roughly 76% were placed in the genetic ancestry cluster associated with self-reported Caucasian donors. To decide whether each TCR beta V gene segment behaved as functional or pseudogenic, an earlier analysis of some 540 of the donors relied on high-throughput TCR beta sequencing.

This clone has a handful of counts. There is no known antigen for this receptor. Base quality data are lacking; no much larger clone is found one base away. Broad study findings and their caveats: Because the 87-base-pair reads could not distinguish some IMGT-functional V segments, including TRBV6-2 and TRBV6-3, those segments were excluded. Correlated functional status among segregating V segments might be attributable to linkage disequilibrium, but an unknown experimental factor could not be ruled out. A later genetic analysis reported fewer N-insertions in productive TCRs among donors in an Asian-associated ancestry cluster than the roughly 700-donor mean. Across donors, most TCR sequences were observed very rarely, whereas some public TCRs were present in many individuals. Several of the top co-occurrence clusters appeared to be linked to parvovirus B19, influenza, CMV and Epstein-Barr virus, according to a later analysis. Three of the identified cytomegalovirus-associated TCR beta chains were confirmed in vitro to be specific for cytomegalovirus antigens. The cohort was sequenced for TCR beta chains only, and without alpha or paired-chain data the features that could be detected were limited. According to a later analysis, TCR association rates differed among HLA loci, with DRB1 alleles showing the most associated TCRs and HLA-C alleles showing the fewest. A later genetic analysis associated a missense DCLRE1C variant with V-gene and J-gene trimming of TCR beta chains, and an independent cohort replicated the association. Presence/absence analyses assumed roughly uniform sequencing depth across donors, an assumption that may not hold. In an earlier analysis of approximately 590 of the donors, most TCR beta V segments appeared in productive rearrangements about 87% or about 30% of the time, broadly matching IMGT annotations. Strong co-occurrence of HLA alleles, especially DR and DQ, made assigning TCR associations to individual alleles difficult. In a later analysis, most CMV-associated TCR beta chains were found to appear HLA-restricted, with HLA associations seemingly driven largely by CMV exposure. The study gave a list of 150 to 200 TCR beta chains associated with cytomegalovirus. Because HLA typing was unavailable for some donors at each locus, only the typed subset was used in association tests. The only immune exposure information available for the cohort was CMV serostatus. Around 16 rarely observed V segments, including chromosome 9 orphons, were excluded from the earlier analysis of approximately 600 of the donors because counts were too low. The classifier was reported to diagnose cytomegalovirus status with high specificity and sensitivity in both the original and validation cohorts. A later analysis associated about 16,000 TCR beta sequences with specific HLA alleles at a false discovery rate of 0.05. It was suggested by the authors that the approach could potentially be generalized to other disease states and immunological phenotypes. A later analysis found that HLA-associated TCR beta chains were more clonally expanded and had lower generation probabilities than equally common non-associated chains. A group of highly shared sequence variants was considered likely to be a technical artifact of the sequencing pipeline. A further reported finding was that TCR beta sequences accurately predicted the HLA-A and HLA-B alleles for most subjects in the first cohort.

The library relied on the immunoSEQ multiplex PCR assay. A mixture of 60 forward primers for TCR Vbeta segments and 13 reverse primers for TCR Jbeta segments was used in the multiplex PCR. Amplification of the CDR3 region of rearranged TCR beta genes was performed with a multiplex PCR assay on genomic DNA. On the Illumina HiSeq System, the amplified TCR beta libraries were sequenced as 87-base-pair reads. The authors processed their data as follows. In a later analysis, tens of millions of unique TCR beta chains were counted across the approximately 640 repertoires, and approximately 11 million of these chains were shared by at least two donors. A nearest-neighbor algorithm error-corrected the raw reads and collapsed the reads into unique sequences, merging closely related sequences to remove PCR and sequencing errors. CDR3 sequences were aligned to IMGT reference sequences to assign V, D and J gene segments. Each retained sequence needed at least a six-nucleotide match to both a V gene segment and a J gene segment. A rearrangement was called productive if the CDR3 had no stop codons and remained in frame with V and J, and every other rearrangement was called non-productive. Following IMGT convention, CDR3 was defined as the stretch from the second conserved V-encoded cysteine to the conserved J-encoded phenylalanine. The earlier analysis of some 600 of the donors excluded sequences that lacked an unambiguous match to a single V gene segment. In an earlier analysis of approximately 590 of the donors, V segments were called functional above 56.7% productive rearrangements and were called segregating when the between-donor standard deviation exceeded 5%. A statistical classification framework was built for diagnosing cytomegalovirus status from the catalog of TCR beta chain sequences. A later analysis assigned V and J genes by comparing TCR nucleotide sequences with IMGT/GENE-DB human TR gene sequences. Using the TCRdist pipeline, a later analysis assigned CDR3 sequences along with most-parsimonious VDJ recombination scenarios. In a later analysis, each TCR beta chain was defined by its CDR3 amino acid sequence together with its V-gene family, and reads lacking a unique V-gene family were excluded. To address suspected cross-contamination and a sequencing artifact, a later analysis removed around 600 highly shared, low-generation-probability nucleotide sequences. In a later analysis, a clonal expansion index was calculated for each public chain from normalized within-repertoire ranks of inferred template counts. A later analysis computed generation probabilities with a VDJ recombination model fitted to out-of-frame rearrangements, and checked the results against IGoR. In a later analysis, hypergeometric tests were used to score TCR-TCR, TCR-HLA and TCR-CMV co-occurrence, with a repertoire-size bias correction applied to TCR pairs. In a later analysis, false discovery rates were estimated by permuting HLA or CMV assignments 20 times. A later analysis grouped co-occurring TCRs with DBSCAN, adding TCRdist sequence similarity when clustering within HLA-allele-positive subsets. Repertoires with fewer than 30,000 or more than 120,000 public chains were left out of co-occurrence clustering, as were a few repertoires with anomalous nucleotide sharing. Drawn from immuneACCESS, this table holds only the in-frame rearrangements with V and J called that TCRdb kept. Clones are partly lost; checked studies trace under half to an unresolved V gene and leave the rest unexplained. V, J and clone size were drawn from that table, and D and trimming were deduced from the DNA. The sample table shows approximately 140,000 clones, and over 60% are seen once. The ten biggest clones cover 6.5% of the sample.

The germline V gene yields MGHRA for CDR1 and YSYEKL for CDR2. From the cysteine up to the phenylalanine, the CDR3 has a length of 18 residues. Only the CDR3 region is kept as DNA, spanning 54 bases read in frame from base 1. Trimming accounts for 3 bases at V and 2 bases at J, while the number of junction bases matched to no gene is 16. The cohort consisted of 600 to 700 healthy bone marrow donors. At the time of sampling, all cohort members were nominally healthy, though unrecorded immune exposures were likely present. The donor tested CMV seronegative and was one of the 352 seronegative cohort members. A peripheral blood sample was provided by each donor, and peripheral blood mononuclear cells were used for TCR beta sequencing. Genomic DNA was extracted from the blood cell samples with the Qiagen DNeasy Blood Extraction Kit.

Sequences were obtained from PBMCs. This sequence originates from a woman aged 60-75 years in good health and CMV-seronegative. Recombination joined TRBV4-1 with TRBJ2-7; 7 of the junction bases match TRBD2. The CDR3 reads as follows: CASSHRFRLAGTAYEQYF. The base sequence is TGCGCCAGCAGCCACCGTTTCCGGTTAGCGGGCACAGCCTACGAGCAGTACTTC.